What follows is one TCR beta chain and its context. Its antigen is unidentified. A much larger clone differs from this one at a single base, so this may be a read error. This record comes from a study of T cells in Graves' hyperthyroidism and ophthalmopathy. V was trimmed by 1 base and J by 8 bases, leaving 11 bases between them. The germline V gene encodes CDR1 SEHNR and CDR2 FQNEAQ (reference sequence). The CDR3 is made up of 13 amino acids. Stable Graves' hyperthyroidism denoted no ophthalmopathy progression over 18 months. Uncontrolled infection, other autoimmune disease, pregnancy or lactation barred patients from enrollment. Points from the study as a whole: Blood shared most expanded thyroid clonotypes above 0.001.

RNA transcripts gave rise to amplified TCR beta CDR3 regions. HTBI primers were used for first-round RT-PCR of the TCR CDR3. TCRdb passed the multiplex PCR reads through MiXCR, listing each CDR3 protein once. The sample shows some 700,000 distinct CDR3 sequences, 17% of them seen only once. The rearrangement links TRBV7-9 to TRBJ1-2; D unclear. The receptor's source is a man in his fifties or sixties with Graves' hyperthyroidism. Sample: blood. CDR3 nucleotide sequence: TGTGCCAGCAGCTTAGGCGGGTTCGGGGGCTACACCTTC. As protein: CASSLGGFGGYTF.